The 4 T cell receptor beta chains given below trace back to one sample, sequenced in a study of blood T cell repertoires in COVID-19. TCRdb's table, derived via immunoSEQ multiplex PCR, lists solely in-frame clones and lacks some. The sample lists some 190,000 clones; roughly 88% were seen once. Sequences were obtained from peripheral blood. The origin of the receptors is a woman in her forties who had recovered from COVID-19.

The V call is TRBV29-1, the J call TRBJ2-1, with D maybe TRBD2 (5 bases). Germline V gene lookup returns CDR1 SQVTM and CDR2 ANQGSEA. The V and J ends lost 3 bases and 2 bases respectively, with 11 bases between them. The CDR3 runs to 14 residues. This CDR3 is CSVEADSTYNEQFF. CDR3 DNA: TGCAGCGTTGAGGCGGACTCAACCTACAATGAGCAGTTCTTC.

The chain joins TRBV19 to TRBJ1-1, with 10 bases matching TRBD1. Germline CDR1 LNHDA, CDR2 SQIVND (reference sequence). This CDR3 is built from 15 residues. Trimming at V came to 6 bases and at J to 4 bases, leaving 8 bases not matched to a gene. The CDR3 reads CASSPDRGQGTEAFF. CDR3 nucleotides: TGTGCCAGTAGCCCTGACAGGGGGCAGGGCACTGAAGCTTTCTTT.

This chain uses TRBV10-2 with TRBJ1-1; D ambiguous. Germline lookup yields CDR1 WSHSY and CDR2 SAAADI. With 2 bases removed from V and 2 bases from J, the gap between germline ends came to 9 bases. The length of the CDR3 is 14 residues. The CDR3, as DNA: TGCGCCAGCAGTGAGGGGCAGTCCAACACTGAAGCTTTCTTT. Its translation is CASSEGQSNTEAFF.

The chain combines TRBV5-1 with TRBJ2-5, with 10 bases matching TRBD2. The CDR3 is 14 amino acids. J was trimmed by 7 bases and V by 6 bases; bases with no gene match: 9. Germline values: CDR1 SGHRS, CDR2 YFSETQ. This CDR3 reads CASNEREGAGTQYF. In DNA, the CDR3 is TGCGCCAGCAACGAGCGGGAGGGCGCAGGGACCCAGTACTTC.